The clone carrying this T cell receptor beta chain was observed a handful of times. One end of the junction fails to match germline, which may point to a read error. This entry comes from a study of tumor-infiltrating lymphocytes in primary liver carcinoma. About the research overall: Stage T1-T3 N0M0 and a size of roughly 4 to 10 cm characterized the tumors.

The study extracted blood RNA from unsorted whole blood and also extracted germline DNA. Surgery was preceded by the collection of 3.5 to 4.5 milliliters of peripheral blood. With roughly 500 ng total RNA as template and a constant-region primer, TCR beta cDNA was made. Slightly modified ARM-PCR with three nested multiplex PCR rounds yielded TCR beta libraries. TCRdb itself ran the multiplex PCR reads through MiXCR, one entry per CDR3 protein. The table has about 320,000 distinct CDR3 sequences, 50% to 75% seen once. Sequencing input: peripheral blood. The sequence was collected from a woman younger than 45 with primary liver carcinoma and hepatitis B virus infection.

The DNA for the CDR3 is TGTGCTAGCAGCGTCGGACGGGGGGCAAGGAATGAGCAGTTCTTC. Its protein is CASSVGRGARNEQFF. The chain recombines TRBV11-3 with TRBJ2-1, with a tentative D call TRBD2 (7 bases). Germline V gives CDR1 SGHNT, CDR2 YENEEA. The CDR3 is 15 amino acids.